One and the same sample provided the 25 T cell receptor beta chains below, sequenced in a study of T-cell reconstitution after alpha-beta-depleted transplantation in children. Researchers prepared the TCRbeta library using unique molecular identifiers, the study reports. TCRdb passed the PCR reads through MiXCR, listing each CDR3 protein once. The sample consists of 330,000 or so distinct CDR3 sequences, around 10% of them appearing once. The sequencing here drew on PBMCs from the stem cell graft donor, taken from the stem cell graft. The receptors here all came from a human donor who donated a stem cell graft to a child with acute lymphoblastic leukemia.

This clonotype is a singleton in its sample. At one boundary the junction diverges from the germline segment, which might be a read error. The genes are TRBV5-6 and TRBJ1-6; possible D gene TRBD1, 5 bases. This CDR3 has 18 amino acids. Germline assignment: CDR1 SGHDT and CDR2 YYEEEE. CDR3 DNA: TGTGCCAGCACCTTGGGGAATGGGGCGAGCTCCTATAATTCACCCCTCCACTTT. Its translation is CASTLGNGASSYNSPLHF.

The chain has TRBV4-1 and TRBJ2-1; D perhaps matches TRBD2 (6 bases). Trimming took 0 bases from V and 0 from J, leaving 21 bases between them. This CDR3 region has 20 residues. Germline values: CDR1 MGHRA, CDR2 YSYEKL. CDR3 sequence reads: CASSQDAGRTGPPSYNEQFF. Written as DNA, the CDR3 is TGCGCCAGCAGCCAAGATGCCGGGAGAACTGGCCCCCCCTCCTACAATGAGCAGTTCTTC.

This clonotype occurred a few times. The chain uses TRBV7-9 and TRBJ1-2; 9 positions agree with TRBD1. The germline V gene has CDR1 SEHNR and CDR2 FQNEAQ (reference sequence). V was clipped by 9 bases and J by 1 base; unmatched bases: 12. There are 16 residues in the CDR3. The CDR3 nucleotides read TGTGCCAGTATATCGGACAGGGGAGGGTTTAACTATGGCTACACCTTC. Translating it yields CASISDRGGFNYGYTF. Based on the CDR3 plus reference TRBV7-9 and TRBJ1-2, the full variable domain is DTGVSQNPRHKITKRGQNVTFRCDPISEHNRLYWYRQTLGQGPEFLTYFQNEAQLEKSRLLSDRFSAERPKGSFSTLEIQRTEQGDSAMYLCASISDRGGFNYGYTFGSGTRLTVV.

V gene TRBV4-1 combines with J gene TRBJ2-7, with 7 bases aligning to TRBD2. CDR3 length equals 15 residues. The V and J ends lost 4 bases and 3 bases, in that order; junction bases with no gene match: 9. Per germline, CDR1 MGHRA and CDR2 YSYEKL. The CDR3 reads CASSLENGGSYEQYF. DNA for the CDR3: TGCGCCAGCAGCCTCGAAAACGGCGGGAGCTACGAGCAGTACTTC.

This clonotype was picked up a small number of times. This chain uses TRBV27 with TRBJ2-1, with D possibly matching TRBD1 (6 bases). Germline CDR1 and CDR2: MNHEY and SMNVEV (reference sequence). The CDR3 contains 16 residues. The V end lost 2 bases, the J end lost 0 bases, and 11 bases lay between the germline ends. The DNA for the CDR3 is TGTGCCAGCAGTTTAGCGCAGGGGCTCTCCTACAATGAGCAGTTCTTC. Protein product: CASSLAQGLSYNEQFF.

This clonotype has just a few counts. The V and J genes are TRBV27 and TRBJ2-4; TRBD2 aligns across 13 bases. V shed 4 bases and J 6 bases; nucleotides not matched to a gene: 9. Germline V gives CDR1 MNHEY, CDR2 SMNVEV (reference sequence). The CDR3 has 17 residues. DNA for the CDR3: TGTGCCAGCAGTTCCGGACTAGCGGGAGAGTTCAGAAACATTCAGTACTTC. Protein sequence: CASSSGLAGEFRNIQYF.

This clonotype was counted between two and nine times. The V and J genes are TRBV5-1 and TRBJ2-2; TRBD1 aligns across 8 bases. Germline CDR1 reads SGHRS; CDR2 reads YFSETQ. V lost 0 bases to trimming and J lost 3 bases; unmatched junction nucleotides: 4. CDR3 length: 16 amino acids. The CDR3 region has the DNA TGCGCCAGCAGCTTGGACAGGGGGGCGTACACCGGGGAGCTGTTTTTT. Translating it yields CASSLDRGAYTGELFF.

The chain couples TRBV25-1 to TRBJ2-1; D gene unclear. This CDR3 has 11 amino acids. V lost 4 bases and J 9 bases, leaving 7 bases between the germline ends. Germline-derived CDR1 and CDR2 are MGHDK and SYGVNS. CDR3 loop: CASSVYGEQFF. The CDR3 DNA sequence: TGTGCCAGCAGTGTCTATGGTGAGCAGTTCTTC. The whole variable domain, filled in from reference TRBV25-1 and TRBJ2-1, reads EADIYQTPRYLVIGTGKKITLECSQTMGHDKMYWYQQDPGMELHLIHYSYGVNSTEKGDLSSESTVSRIRTEHFPLTLESARPSHTSQYLCASSVYGEQFFGPGTRLTVL.

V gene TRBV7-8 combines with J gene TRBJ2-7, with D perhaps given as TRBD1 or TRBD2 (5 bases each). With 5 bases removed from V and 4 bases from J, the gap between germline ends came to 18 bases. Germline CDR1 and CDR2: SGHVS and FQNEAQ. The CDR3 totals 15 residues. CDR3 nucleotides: TGTGCCAGCAGCCCCCGTGGGACGGGCAGGTACGAGCAGTACTTC. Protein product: CASSPRGTGRYEQYF.

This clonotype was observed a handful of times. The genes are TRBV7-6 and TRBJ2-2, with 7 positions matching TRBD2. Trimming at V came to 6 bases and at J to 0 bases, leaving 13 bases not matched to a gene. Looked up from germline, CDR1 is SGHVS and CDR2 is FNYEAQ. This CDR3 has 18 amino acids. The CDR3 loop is CASSRLSHGGTNTGELFF. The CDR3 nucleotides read TGTGCCAGCAGTCGCTTATCCCACGGGGGGACGAACACCGGGGAGCTGTTTTTT.

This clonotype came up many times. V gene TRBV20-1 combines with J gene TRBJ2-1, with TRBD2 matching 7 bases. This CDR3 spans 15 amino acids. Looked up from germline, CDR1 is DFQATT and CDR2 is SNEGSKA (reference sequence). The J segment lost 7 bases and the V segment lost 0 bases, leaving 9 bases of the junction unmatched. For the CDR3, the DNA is TGCAGTGCTAGAGAAGCGGGACGGGACGAAAATGAGCAGTTCTTC. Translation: CSAREAGRDENEQFF.

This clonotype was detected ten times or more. Here the CDR3 reads CSVESGTTSTDTQYF. The CDR3 DNA reads as TGCAGCGTTGAATCCGGGACAACGAGCACAGATACGCAGTATTTT. The genes are TRBV29-1 and TRBJ2-3; D is possibly TRBD1 (6 bases). Germline CDR1 is SQVTM and CDR2 is ANQGSEA. The CDR3 length is 15 residues. V was cut by 2 bases and J by 0 bases, with 12 bases left in between.

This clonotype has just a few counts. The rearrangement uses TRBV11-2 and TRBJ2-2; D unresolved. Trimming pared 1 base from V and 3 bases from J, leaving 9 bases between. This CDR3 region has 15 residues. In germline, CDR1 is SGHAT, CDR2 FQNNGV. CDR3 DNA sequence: TGTGCCAGCAGCTTAGCAGGCCGACACACCGGGGAGCTGTTTTTT. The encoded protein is CASSLAGRHTGELFF.

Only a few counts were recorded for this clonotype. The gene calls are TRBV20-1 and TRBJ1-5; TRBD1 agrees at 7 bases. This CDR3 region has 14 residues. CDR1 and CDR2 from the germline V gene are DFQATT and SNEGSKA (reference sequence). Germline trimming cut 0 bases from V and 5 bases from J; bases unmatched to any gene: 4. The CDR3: CSARDFRGDQPQHF. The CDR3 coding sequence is TGCAGTGCTAGAGATTTCAGGGGGGATCAGCCCCAGCATTTT.

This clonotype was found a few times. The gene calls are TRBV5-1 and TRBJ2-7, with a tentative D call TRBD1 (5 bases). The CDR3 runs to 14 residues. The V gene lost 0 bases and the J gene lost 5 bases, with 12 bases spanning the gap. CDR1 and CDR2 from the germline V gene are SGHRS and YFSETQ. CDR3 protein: CASSLETRAHEQYF. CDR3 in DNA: TGCGCCAGCAGCTTGGAGACCAGGGCCCACGAGCAGTACTTC.

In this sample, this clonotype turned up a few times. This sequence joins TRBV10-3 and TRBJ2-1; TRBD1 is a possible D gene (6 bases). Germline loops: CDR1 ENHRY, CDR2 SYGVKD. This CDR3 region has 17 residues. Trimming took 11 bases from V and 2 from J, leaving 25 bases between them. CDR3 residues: CAGGRPGSGITYNEQFF. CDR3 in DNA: TGTGCCGGGGGCCGACCGGGGAGCGGAATCACCTACAATGAGCAGTTCTTC.

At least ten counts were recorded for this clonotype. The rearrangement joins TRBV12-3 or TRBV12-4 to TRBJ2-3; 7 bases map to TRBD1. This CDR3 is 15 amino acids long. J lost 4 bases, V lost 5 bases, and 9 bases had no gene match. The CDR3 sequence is CASSPDRVLPDTQYF. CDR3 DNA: TGTGCCAGCAGTCCAGACAGGGTCTTGCCAGATACGCAGTATTTT.

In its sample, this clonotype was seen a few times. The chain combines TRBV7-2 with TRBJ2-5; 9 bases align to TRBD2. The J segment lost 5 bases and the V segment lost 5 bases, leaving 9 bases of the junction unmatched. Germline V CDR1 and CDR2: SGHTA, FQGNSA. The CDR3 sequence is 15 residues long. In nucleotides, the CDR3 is TGTGCCAGCAGCGTGACTAGCGGAGGCCTGGAGACCCAGTACTTC. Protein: CASSVTSGGLETQYF.

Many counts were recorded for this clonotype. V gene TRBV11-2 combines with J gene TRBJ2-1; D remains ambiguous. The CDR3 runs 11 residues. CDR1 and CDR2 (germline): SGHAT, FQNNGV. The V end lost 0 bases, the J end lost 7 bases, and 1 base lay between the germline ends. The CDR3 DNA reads TGTGCCAGCAGCTTAGAAAATGAGCAGTTCTTC. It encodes CASSLENEQFF.

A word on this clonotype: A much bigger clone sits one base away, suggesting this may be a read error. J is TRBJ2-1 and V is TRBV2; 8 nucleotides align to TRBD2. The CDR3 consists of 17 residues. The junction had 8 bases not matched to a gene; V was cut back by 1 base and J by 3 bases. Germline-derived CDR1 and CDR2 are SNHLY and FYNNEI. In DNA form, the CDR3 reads TGTGCCAGCAGTGAAGAGTTAGCGGGATGGTTCTACAATGAGCAGTTCTTC. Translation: CASSEELAGWFYNEQFF.

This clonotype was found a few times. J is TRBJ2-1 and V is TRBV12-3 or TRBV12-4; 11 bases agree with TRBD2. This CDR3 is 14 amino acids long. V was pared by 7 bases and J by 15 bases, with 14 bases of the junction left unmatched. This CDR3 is CASTPGTSGTGWFF. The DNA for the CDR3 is TGTGCCAGCACTCCCGGGACTAGCGGTACCGGGTGGTTCTTC.

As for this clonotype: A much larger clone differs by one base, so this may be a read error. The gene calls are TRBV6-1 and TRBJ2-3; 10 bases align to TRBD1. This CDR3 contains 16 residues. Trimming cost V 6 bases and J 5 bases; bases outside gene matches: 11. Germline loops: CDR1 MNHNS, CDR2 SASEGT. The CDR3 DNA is TGTGCCAGCAGATCTACGCGGGACAGGGGCATAGATACGCAGTATTTT. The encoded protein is CASRSTRDRGIDTQYF.

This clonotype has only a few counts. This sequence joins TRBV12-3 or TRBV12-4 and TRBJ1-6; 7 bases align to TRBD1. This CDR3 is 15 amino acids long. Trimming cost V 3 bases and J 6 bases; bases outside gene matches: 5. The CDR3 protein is CASSFSGQANSPLHF. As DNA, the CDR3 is TGTGCCAGCAGTTTCTCCGGACAGGCTAATTCACCCCTCCACTTT.

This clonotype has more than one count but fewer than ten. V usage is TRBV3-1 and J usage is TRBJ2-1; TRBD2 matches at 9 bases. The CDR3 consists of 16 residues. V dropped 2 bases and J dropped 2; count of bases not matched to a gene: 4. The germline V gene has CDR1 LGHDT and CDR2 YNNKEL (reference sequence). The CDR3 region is CASSQFSGGAYNEQFF. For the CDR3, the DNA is TGTGCCAGCAGCCAATTTAGCGGGGGCGCCTACAATGAGCAGTTCTTC.

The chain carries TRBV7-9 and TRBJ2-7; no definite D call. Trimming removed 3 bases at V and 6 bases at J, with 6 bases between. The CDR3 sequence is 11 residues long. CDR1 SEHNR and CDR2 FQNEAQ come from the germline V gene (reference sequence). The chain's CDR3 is CASSFSFEQYF. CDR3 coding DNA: TGTGCCAGCAGCTTCTCGTTCGAGCAGTACTTC. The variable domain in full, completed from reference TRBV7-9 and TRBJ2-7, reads DTGVSQNPRHKITKRGQNVTFRCDPISEHNRLYWYRQTLGQGPEFLTYFQNEAQLEKSRLLSDRFSAERPKGSFSTLEIQRTEQGDSAMYLCASSFSFEQYFGPGTRLTVT.